These T cell receptor beta chains were read from a single sample in a study of regulatory dendritic cells for organ transplantation. The assay was immunoSEQ multiplex PCR, and TCRdb's table has in-frame clones only and misses some. The table lists roughly 20,000 clones, roughly 85% of them singletons. The antigens of these receptors remain unknown. Sequencing was performed on naive CD4+ T cells from blood cultured with regulatory dendritic cells. Source of these receptors: a human donor in good health. The CDR3 runs from the conserved cysteine through the conserved F or W. Each record gives: J gene, V gene, clone size, CDR3 protein. Size values are once, few and many counts, or a class for expanded clones, and some rows have none.

J: TRBJ1-5
V: TRBV19
size: -
CDR3: CASSETGYSNQPQHF

J: TRBJ1-5
V: TRBV19
size: few
CDR3: CASTVGDNQPQHF

J: TRBJ1-3
V: TRBV10-3
size: once
CDR3: CAIRGTGGADTIYF

J: TRBJ1-2
V: TRBV14
size: -
CDR3: CASSTQGHYGYTF

J: TRBJ2-2
V: TRBV4-3
size: -
CDR3: CASSLNPGYTGELFF

J: TRBJ2-7
V: TRBV14
size: -
CDR3: CASSRTMAPEAQYF

J: TRBJ2-2
V: TRBV19
size: -
CDR3: CASSIGWQGMDTGELFF

J: TRBJ1-1
V: TRBV6-1
size: -
CDR3: CASSGLTEAFF

J: TRBJ2-5
V: TRBV28
size: -
CDR3: CASSFLGQGTETQYF

J: TRBJ1-2
V: TRBV28
size: -
CDR3: CASQGYDYGYTF

J: TRBJ1-1
V: TRBV28
size: -
CDR3: CASSKTEPTEAFF

J: TRBJ2-4
V: TRBV20-1
size: -
CDR3: CSAKDKNIQYF

J: TRBJ1-5
V: TRBV6-5
size: -
CDR3: CASSYNRGGNQPQHF

J: TRBJ2-7
V: TRBV7-2
size: -
CDR3: CASSFPSAGYEQYF

J: TRBJ1-2
V: TRBV10-2
size: -
CDR3: CASSGGGSELAYGYTF

J: TRBJ1-5
V: TRBV28
size: -
CDR3: CASTETGVNQPQHF

J: TRBJ2-3
V: TRBV9
size: -
CDR3: CASSVGWADTQYF